This entry lists 21 T cell receptor beta chains sequenced from one sample in a study of cytomegalovirus exposure and HLA in healthy donors. Researchers ran the PCR with 60 Vbeta and 13 Jbeta primers. TCRdb's copy holds only in-frame clones and misses some; the assay was immunoSEQ multiplex PCR. This table has 200,000 or so clones, 81% appearing once. Input material: PBMCs. All receptors come from a woman aged 18 to 35 in good health and CMV-seropositive.

In DNA, the CDR3 is TGTGCCAGCAGCAAAAGACAGGGAGCCAAAAACATTCAGTACTTC. This translates into CASSKRQGAKNIQYF. The chain has TRBV5-6 and TRBJ2-4, with TRBD1 matching 7 bases. This CDR3 is built from 15 residues. Germline lookup yields CDR1 SGHDT and CDR2 YYEEEE. The J segment lost 0 bases and the V segment lost 4 bases, leaving 4 bases of the junction unmatched.

The J gene is TRBJ2-5, the V gene TRBV6-1, with D uncertain. Germline V gene lookup returns CDR1 MNHNS and CDR2 SASEGT. The CDR3 totals 12 residues. Between the trimmed V and J ends, which lost 6 bases and 9 bases, there was a span of 14 bases. Here the CDR3 reads CASRERGSAQYF. CDR3 DNA: TGTGCCAGCAGGGAGCGTGGGTCGGCCCAGTACTTC.

The chain uses TRBV27 and TRBJ2-1; D is perhaps TRBD2 (6 bases). V lost 8 bases and J lost 0, with 8 bases in between. Per germline, CDR1 MNHEY and CDR2 SMNVEV (reference sequence). CDR3 length equals 13 residues. CDR3 sequence (DNA): TGTGCCAGCCGGGACTTCTCCTACAATGAGCAGTTCTTC. Its protein is CASRDFSYNEQFF.

There are a few counts of this clone. The CDR3 sequence is CASSQDGSGQADTQYF. The CDR3 region has the DNA TGTGCCAGCAGCCAAGATGGGTCTGGTCAGGCAGATACGCAGTATTTT. The rearrangement links TRBV4-2 to TRBJ2-3; D not certain. Germline V lookup: CDR1 LGHNA, CDR2 YNFKEQ. V lost 0 bases and J 4 bases, leaving 14 bases between the germline ends. The CDR3 length is 16 residues.

The chain has TRBV7-7 and TRBJ2-2, with TRBD1 matching 11 bases. Germline CDR1 SSHAT, CDR2 FNYEAQ (reference sequence). The CDR3 has 15 amino acids. V trimming: 4 bases; J trimming: 4 bases; junction bases outside the gene matches: 2. The CDR3 is CASSSGTGGTGELFF. The CDR3 DNA is TGTGCCAGCAGCTCCGGGACAGGGGGCACCGGGGAGCTGTTTTTT.

This clone showed up just once. The rearrangement uses TRBV5-4 and TRBJ2-5; TRBD2 aligns across 13 bases. The CDR3 covers 15 residues. In germline, CDR1 is SGHNT, CDR2 YYREEE (reference sequence). Germline trimming cut 4 bases from V and 4 bases from J; bases unmatched to any gene: 4. The CDR3 loop reads CASSETSGGSETQYF. The CDR3 nucleotides are TGTGCCAGCAGCGAGACTAGCGGGGGGTCAGAGACCCAGTACTTC.

This chain links TRBV19 with TRBJ2-1; 8 nucleotides agree with TRBD2. Germline CDR1 LNHDA, CDR2 SQIVND (reference sequence). The junction had 7 bases not matched to a gene; V was cut back by 5 bases and J by 4 bases. The CDR3 length is 15 residues. The CDR3 region has the DNA TGTGCCAGTAGTGCGACCGGGGGGGCTTACAATGAGCAGTTCTTC. Its protein product is CASSATGGAYNEQFF.

The gene calls are TRBV6-5 and TRBJ1-6; no clear D. This CDR3 contains 12 residues. CDR1 is MNHEY, CDR2 SVGAGI, per germline. The V end lost 6 bases, the J end lost 8 bases, and 8 bases lay between the germline ends. The CDR3 spells CASRGMDSPLHF. CDR3 bases: TGTGCCAGCAGGGGCATGGATTCACCCCTCCACTTT.

On this clone itself: In the same sample, other DNA sequences code for this CDR3. CDR3: CAWSVQGGHGYTF. The CDR3 DNA follows: TGTGCCTGGAGTGTACAAGGAGGGCATGGCTACACCTTC. The chain uses TRBV30 and TRBJ1-2; D gene unclear. The CDR3 length is 13 residues. The V gene lost 0 bases and the J gene lost 6 bases, with 11 bases spanning the gap. CDR1 is GTSNPN, CDR2 SVGIG, per germline (reference sequence).

The gene calls are TRBV6-1 and TRBJ1-2; maybe TRBD1 (6 bases). Germline V gene sequence: CDR1 MNHNS, CDR2 SASEGT. V gave up 5 bases and J gave up 4 bases, with 14 bases separating them. The CDR3 consists of 14 residues. The CDR3 region is CASSKTSDSYGYTF. For the CDR3, the DNA is TGTGCCAGCAGTAAAACCTCGGACAGCTATGGCTACACCTTC.

The chain carries TRBV19 and TRBJ2-3; D unresolved. V lost 1 base to trimming and J lost 2 bases, with 7 bases between them. The CDR3 sequence is 14 residues long. Germline values: CDR1 LNHDA, CDR2 SQIVND (reference sequence). The CDR3 loop reads CASSIVGFTDTQYF. CDR3 bases: TGTGCCAGTAGTATAGTTGGCTTCACAGATACGCAGTATTTT. Full variable domain (missing parts from reference TRBV19 and TRBJ2-3): DGGITQSPKYLFRKEGQNVTLSCEQNLNHDAMYWYRQDPGQGLRLIYYSQIVNDFQKGDIAEGYSVSREKKESFPLTVTSAQKNPTAFYLCASSIVGFTDTQYFGPGTRLTVL.

The chain combines TRBV28 with TRBJ2-5; 7 bases map to TRBD1. The junction had 8 bases not matched to a gene; V was cut back by 5 bases and J by 5 bases. This CDR3 is 14 amino acids long. Germline CDR1 MDHEN, CDR2 SYDVKM. DNA of the CDR3: TGTGCCAGCAGTCCTATAACAGGGGTCGAGACCCAGTACTTC. Its protein is CASSPITGVETQYF.

The gene calls are TRBV4-3 and TRBJ1-5; D is unresolved. Germline V gene sequence: CDR1 LGHNA, CDR2 YSLEER. The CDR3 runs 13 residues. The ends were cut back, 0 bases at V and 7 bases at J, with 7 bases in the middle. This chain's CDR3 is CASSQDWSQPQHF. As DNA, the CDR3 is TGCGCCAGCAGCCAAGATTGGAGCCAGCCCCAGCATTTT.

This clone is a singleton in its sample. The gene calls are TRBV18 and TRBJ2-5; the D gene is possibly TRBD1 (6 bases). Germline CDR1 is KGHSH and CDR2 is LQKENI. This CDR3 has 14 amino acids. Trimming took off 3 bases at V and 4 bases at J, with 12 bases between the two ends. The CDR3 bases are TGTGCCAGCTCACCGTCAGGGGTTCCAGAGACCCAGTACTTC. Translation: CASSPSGVPETQYF.

V is TRBV4-1 and J is TRBJ2-5, with a tentative D call TRBD2 (7 bases). Trimming took 2 bases from V and 1 from J, leaving 17 bases between them. Germline CDR1 MGHRA, CDR2 YSYEKL. The CDR3 is made up of 17 amino acids. In DNA, the CDR3 is TGCGCCAGCAGCCAAAGGGGGGGCAGGGCCGGCCAAGAGACCCAGTACTTC. Its protein product is CASSQRGGRAGQETQYF.

This CDR3 reads CASSPEVGGRADTQYF. The DNA for the CDR3 is TGCGCCAGCAGCCCGGAGGTCGGGGGGCGGGCAGATACGCAGTATTTT. The chain employs TRBV5-1 and TRBJ2-3, with D tentatively TRBD2 (7 bases). The CDR3 extends over 16 amino acids. The V gene lost 4 bases and the J gene lost 4 bases, with 19 bases spanning the gap. Germline values: CDR1 SGHRS, CDR2 YFSETQ. Drawing the rest from reference TRBV5-1 and TRBJ2-3, the complete variable domain is KAGVTQTPRYLIKTRGQQVTLSCSPISGHRSVSWYQQTPGQGLQFLFEYFSETQRNKGNFPGRFSGRQFSNSRSEMNVSTLELGDSALYLCASSPEVGGRADTQYFGPGTRLTVL.

This chain joins TRBV30 and TRBJ1-2; D remains ambiguous. V lost 3 bases and J lost 4, with 6 bases in between. CDR1 is GTSNPN, CDR2 SVGIG, per germline (reference sequence). The CDR3 length is 11 residues. The CDR3 protein is CAWRAPYGYTF. Here the CDR3 DNA reads TGTGCCTGGAGGGCCCCCTATGGCTACACCTTC.

This clone is labeled as medium-sized (0.01 to 0.1%). The chain joins TRBV20-1 to TRBJ1-1; no firm D call. Trimming stripped 0 bases from V and 11 bases from J, with 10 bases between. This CDR3 is built from 11 residues. The germline CDR1 and CDR2 sequences are DFQATT and SNEGSKA (reference sequence). The chain's CDR3 is CSARDNPGAFF. CDR3 coding DNA: TGCAGTGCTAGAGATAATCCGGGGGCTTTCTTT.

V usage is TRBV9 and J usage is TRBJ1-6, with D unresolved. This CDR3 contains 14 residues. The V and J ends lost 3 bases and 10 bases respectively, with 14 bases between them. In germline, CDR1 is SGDLS, CDR2 YYNGEE. In DNA, the CDR3 is TGTGCCAGCAGCGGGGGAGGTCCGGAATCACCCCTCCACTTT. Translated: CASSGGGPESPLHF.

The chain carries TRBV5-1 and TRBJ2-5; TRBD2 is a possible D gene (6 bases). The ends were cut back, 0 bases at V and 3 bases at J, with 12 bases in the middle. Germline CDR1 reads SGHRS; CDR2 reads YFSETQ. This CDR3 has 15 residues. The CDR3 DNA follows: TGCGCCAGCAGCTTGGCAGGGAGGAGGGAAGAGACCCAGTACTTC. Protein product: CASSLAGRREETQYF.

V usage is TRBV27 and J usage is TRBJ2-7, with a weak D call TRBD2 (6 bases). Between the trimmed V and J ends, which lost 11 bases and 9 bases, there was a span of 11 bases. The CDR3 totals 9 residues. CDR1 is MNHEY, CDR2 SMNVEV, per germline (reference sequence). CDR3 DNA sequence: TGTGCCTGCTCTAGCGTGCAGTACGTC. It translates to CACSSVQYV.